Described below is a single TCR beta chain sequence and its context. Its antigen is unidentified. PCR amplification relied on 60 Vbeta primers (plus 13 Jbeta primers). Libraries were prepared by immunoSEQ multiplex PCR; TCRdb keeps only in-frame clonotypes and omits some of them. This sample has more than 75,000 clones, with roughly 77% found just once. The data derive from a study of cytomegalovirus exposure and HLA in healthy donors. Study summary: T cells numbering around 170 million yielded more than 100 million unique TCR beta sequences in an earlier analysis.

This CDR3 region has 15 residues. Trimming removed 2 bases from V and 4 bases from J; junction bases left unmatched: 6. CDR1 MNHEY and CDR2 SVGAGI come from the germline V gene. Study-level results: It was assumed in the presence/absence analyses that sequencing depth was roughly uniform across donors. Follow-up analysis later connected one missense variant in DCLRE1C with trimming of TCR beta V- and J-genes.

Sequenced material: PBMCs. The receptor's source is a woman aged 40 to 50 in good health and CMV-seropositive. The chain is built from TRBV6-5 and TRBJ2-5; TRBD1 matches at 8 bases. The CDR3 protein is CASSYADRVGETQYF. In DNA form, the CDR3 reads TGTGCCAGCAGTTACGCGGACAGGGTGGGAGAGACCCAGTACTTC.